This T cell receptor (beta chain) appears in the sequencing data of a study of cytomegalovirus exposure and HLA in healthy donors. Study in general: In an early release, HLA-typed donors contributed approximately 80 million unique TCR sequences.

General study findings and limits: The later analysis indicated that the majority of CMV-associated TCR beta chains appeared HLA-restricted. The dataset shows that most TCR sequences were rare, while some public TCRs occurred in many donors. Clonal expansion was found to be greater in HLA-associated TCR beta chains than in equally common others in a later analysis.

Note on this clone: The antigen is undetermined.

PCR amplification relied on 60 Vbeta primers (plus 13 Jbeta primers). Produced via immunoSEQ multiplex PCR; TCRdb's table is partial and in-frame only. The sample has some 150,000 clones; roughly four fifths are singletons. Sequenced: PBMCs. This receptor was identified in a man in his forties in good health and CMV-seronegative.

CDR3 amino acids: CASSLTWGYTF. The CDR3 DNA reads TGTGCCAGCAGTCTCACATGGGGCTACACCTTC. The chain employs TRBV6-1 and TRBJ1-2; D is uncertain. Trimming took 5 bases from V and 8 from J, leaving 9 bases between them. The CDR3 contains 11 residues. The germline V gene has CDR1 MNHNS and CDR2 SASEGT.